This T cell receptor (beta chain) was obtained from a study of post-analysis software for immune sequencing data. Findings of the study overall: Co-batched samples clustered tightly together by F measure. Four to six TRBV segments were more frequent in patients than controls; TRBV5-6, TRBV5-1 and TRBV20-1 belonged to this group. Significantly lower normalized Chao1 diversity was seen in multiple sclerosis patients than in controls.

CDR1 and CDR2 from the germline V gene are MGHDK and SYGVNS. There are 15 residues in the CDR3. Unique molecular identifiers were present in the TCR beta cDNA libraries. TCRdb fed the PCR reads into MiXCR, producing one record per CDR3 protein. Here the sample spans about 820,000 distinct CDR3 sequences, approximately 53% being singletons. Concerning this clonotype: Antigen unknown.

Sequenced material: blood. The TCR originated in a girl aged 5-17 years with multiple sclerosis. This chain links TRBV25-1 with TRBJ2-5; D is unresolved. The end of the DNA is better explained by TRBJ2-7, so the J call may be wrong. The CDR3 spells CASSVGFGLYYEQYF. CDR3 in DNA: TGTGCCAGCAGTGTAGGTTTTGGCTTGTACTACGAGCAGTACTTC.